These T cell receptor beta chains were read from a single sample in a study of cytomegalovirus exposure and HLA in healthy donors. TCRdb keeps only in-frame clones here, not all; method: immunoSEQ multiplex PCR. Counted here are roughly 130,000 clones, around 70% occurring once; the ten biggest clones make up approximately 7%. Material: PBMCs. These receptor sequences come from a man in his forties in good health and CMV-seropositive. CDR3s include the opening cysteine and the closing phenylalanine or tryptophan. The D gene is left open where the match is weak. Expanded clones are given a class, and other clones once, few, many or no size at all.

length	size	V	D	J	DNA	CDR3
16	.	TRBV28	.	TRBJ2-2	TGTGCCAGCAGCCCCCTCCCAGGGGTGAACACCGGGGAGCTGTTTTTT	CASSPLPGVNTGELFF
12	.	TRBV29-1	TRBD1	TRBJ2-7	TGCAGCGTTCGGACAGGCCCCGACGAGCAGTACTTC	CSVRTGPDEQYF
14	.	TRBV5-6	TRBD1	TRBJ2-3	TGTGCCAGCAGCCTGGGGACAGACACAGATACGCAGTATTTT	CASSLGTDTDTQYF
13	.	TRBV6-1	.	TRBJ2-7	TGTGCCAGCAACCGGGACATTACCTACGAGCAGTACTTC	CASNRDITYEQYF
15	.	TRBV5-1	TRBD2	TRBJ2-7	TGCGCCAGCAGCGAGACTAGCGGGTTTCTCTCCGAGCAGTACTTC	CASSETSGFLSEQYF
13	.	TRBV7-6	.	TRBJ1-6	TGTGCCAGCAGCCATGGAGAAAATTCACCCCTCCACTTT	CASSHGENSPLHF
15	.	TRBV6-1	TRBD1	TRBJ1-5	TGTGCCAGCAGCGGACAGGGCCCTTCAAATCAGCCCCAGCATTTT	CASSGQGPSNQPQHF
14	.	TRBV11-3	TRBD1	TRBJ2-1	TGTGCCAGCAGCTCGGGACAGGGAAGGTTAGAGCAGTTCTTC	CASSSGQGRLEQFF
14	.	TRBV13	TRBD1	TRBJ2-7	TGTGCCAGCAGCCCGGGACAGGGGGCCTACGAGCAGTACTTC	CASSPGQGAYEQYF
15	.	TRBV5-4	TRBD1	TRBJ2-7	TGTGCCAGCAGCTTCCCCGGGACAGGGACCTACGAGCAGTACTTC	CASSFPGTGTYEQYF
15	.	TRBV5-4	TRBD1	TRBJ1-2	TGTGCCAGCAGCTTTACCGGGACAGGGTACTATGGCTACACCTTC	CASSFTGTGYYGYTF
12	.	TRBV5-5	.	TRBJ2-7	TGTGCCAGCAGTGACAGCTCCTACGAGCAGTACTTC	CASSDSSYEQYF
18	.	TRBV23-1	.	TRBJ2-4	TGCGCCAGCAGTCAATCGCGGGAAGACAGTTTAGTCAAAAACATTCAGTACTTC	CASSQSREDSLVKNIQYF
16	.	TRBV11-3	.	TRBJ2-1	TGTGCCAGCAGCTTAGTAGGGCAGGGATACGCCAATGAGCAGTTCTTC	CASSLVGQGYANEQFF
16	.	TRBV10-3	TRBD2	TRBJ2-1	TGTGCCATCGGAGCTAGCGGTACAATCTCCTACAATGAGCAGTTCTTC	CAIGASGTISYNEQFF
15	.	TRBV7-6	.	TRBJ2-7	TGTGCCAGCAGCTTAGGCTCGGGAAGCTCCTACGAGCAGTACTTC	CASSLGSGSSYEQYF
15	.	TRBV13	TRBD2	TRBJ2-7	TGTGCCAGCAGCTTAATCCAGCGGGGGGCCTACGAGCAGTACTTC	CASSLIQRGAYEQYF
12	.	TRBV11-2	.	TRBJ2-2	TGTGCCAGCAGCTTAACGGCAGGGTCTATGTTTTTT	CASSLTAGSMFF
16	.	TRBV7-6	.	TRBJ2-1	TGTGCCAGCAGCTTAGCTTGGGCGGGTGACTACAATGAGCAGTTCTTC	CASSLAWAGDYNEQFF
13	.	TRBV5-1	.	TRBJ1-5	TGCGCCAGCAGCTTGTCCGGGGGTCAGCCCCAGCATTTT	CASSLSGGQPQHF
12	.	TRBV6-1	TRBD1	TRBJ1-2	TGTGCCAGTACGGACAGGGTGAGGGGCTACACCTTC	CASTDRVRGYTF
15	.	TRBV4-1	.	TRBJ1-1	TGCGCCAGCAGCCCATTGCAGGGATTGAACACTGAAGCTTTCTTT	CASSPLQGLNTEAFF
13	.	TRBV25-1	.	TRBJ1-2	TGTGCCAGCAGTGGGCACATACTAGCTGGCTACACTTTC	CASSGHILAGYTF
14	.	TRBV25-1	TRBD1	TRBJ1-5	TGTGCCAGCAGTTCGGGACAGAATAATCAGCCCCAGCATTTT	CASSSGQNNQPQHF
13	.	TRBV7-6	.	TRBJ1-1	TGTGCCAGCAGCTTTCGAGGGAACACTGAAGCTTTCTTT	CASSFRGNTEAFF
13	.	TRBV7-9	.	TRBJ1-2	TGTGCCAGCAGCTCGGACACAAACTATGGCTACACCTTC	CASSSDTNYGYTF
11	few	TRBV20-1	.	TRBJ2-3	TGCAGTGCACAACACCTTGATACGCAGTATTTT	CSAQHLDTQYF
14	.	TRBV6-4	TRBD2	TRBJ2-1	TGTGCCAGCAGTTTAGCGGGAGGTTACAATGAGCAGTTCTTC	CASSLAGGYNEQFF
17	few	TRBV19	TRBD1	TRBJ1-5	TGTGCCAGTAGTTCCAGACCTCAGGGGGCCGGCAATCAGCCCCAGCATTTT	CASSSRPQGAGNQPQHF
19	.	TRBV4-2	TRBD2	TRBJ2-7	TGTGCCAGCAGCCGGAAAGCGGGGGGAGGTGGGAGGGCCTCCTACGAGCAGTACTTC	CASSRKAGGGGRASYEQYF
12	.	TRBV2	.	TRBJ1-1	TGTGCCAGCAATGATAGGGGAGGGAAAGCTTTCTTT	CASNDRGGKAFF
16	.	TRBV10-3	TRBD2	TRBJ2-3	TGTGCCATCGGAGCGGGGGGCCTTAAAAGCACAGATACGCAGTATTTT	CAIGAGGLKSTDTQYF
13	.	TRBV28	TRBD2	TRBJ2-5	TGTGCCACGACGGGGGGGAGCCAAGAGACCCAGTACTTC	CATTGGSQETQYF
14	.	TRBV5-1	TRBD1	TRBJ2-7	TGCGCCAGCAGCCCTGGACAGGAGGCGGACGAGCAGTACTTC	CASSPGQEADEQYF
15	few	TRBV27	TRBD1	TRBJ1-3	TGTGCCAGCAGTCACCTGACAGGGCTCGGAAACACCATATATTTT	CASSHLTGLGNTIYF
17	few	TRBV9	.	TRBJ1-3	TGTGCCAGCAGCGTAGGTCAGGGGCGCAGCCGGGAAAACACCATATATTTT	CASSVGQGRSRENTIYF
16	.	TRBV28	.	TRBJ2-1	TGTGCCAGCAGTCGGATCGCGGTAGCGAAACACAATGAGCAGTTCTTC	CASSRIAVAKHNEQFF
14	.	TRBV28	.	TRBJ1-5	TGTGCCAGCAGTTTACGGGGGAACAATCAGCCCCAGCATTTT	CASSLRGNNQPQHF
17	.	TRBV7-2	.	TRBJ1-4	TGTGCCAGCAGCTTAAGCTGGGGGGGGATAACTAATGAAAAACTGTTTTTT	CASSLSWGGITNEKLFF
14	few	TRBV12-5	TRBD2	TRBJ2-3	TGTGCTAGTGGTTTGGAGGGACTAGCGGGAGGCAACCATTTT	CASGLEGLAGGNHF
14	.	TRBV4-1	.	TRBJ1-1	TGCGCCAGCAGCCAAGGACACATGAACACTGAAGCTTTCTTT	CASSQGHMNTEAFF
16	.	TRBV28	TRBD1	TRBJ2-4	TGTGCCAGCAGCACGGACAGGGAGCTTCCCAAAAACATTCAGTACTTC	CASSTDRELPKNIQYF
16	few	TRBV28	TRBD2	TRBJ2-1	TGTGCCAGCAGTAACCTAGCGGGAGATTTCAACAATGAGCAGTTCTTC	CASSNLAGDFNNEQFF
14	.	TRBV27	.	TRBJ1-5	TGTGCCAGCAGAAGAGGGCAAAGCAATCAGCCCCAGCATTTT	CASRRGQSNQPQHF
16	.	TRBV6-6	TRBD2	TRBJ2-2	TGTGCCAGCAGTGCGACTAGCGGGAGAATCGGCGGGGAGCTGTTTTTT	CASSATSGRIGGELFF
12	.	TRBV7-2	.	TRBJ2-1	TGTGCCAGCAGTCCTAGCCACAATGAGCAGTTCTTC	CASSPSHNEQFF
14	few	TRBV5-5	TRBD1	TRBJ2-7	TGTGCCAGCAGACCACAGGGGCCCTCCTACGAGCAGTACTTC	CASRPQGPSYEQYF
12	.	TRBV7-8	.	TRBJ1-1	TGTGCCAGCAGCTTAACGGACACTGAAGCTTTCTTT	CASSLTDTEAFF
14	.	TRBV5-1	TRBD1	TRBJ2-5	TGCGCCAGCAGCTCGGGACAGGGCGGCGAGACCCAGTACTTC	CASSSGQGGETQYF
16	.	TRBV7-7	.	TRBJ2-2	TGTGCTAGCAGACCCCGATTAGACACTAACACCGGGGAGCTGTTTTTT	CASRPRLDTNTGELFF
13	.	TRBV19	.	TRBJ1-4	TGTGCCAGTACGGCAGCGAGCTATGAAAAACTGTTTTTT	CASTAASYEKLFF
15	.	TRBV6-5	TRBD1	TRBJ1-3	TGTGCCAGCAGTGGACCGGGACAGAAAGGAGACACCATATATTTT	CASSGPGQKGDTIYF
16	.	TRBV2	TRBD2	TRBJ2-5	TGTGCCAGCAGTTCCCTGGGACTAGCGGGATTCGAGACCCAGTACTTC	CASSSLGLAGFETQYF
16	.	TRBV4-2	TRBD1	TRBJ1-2	TGTGCCAGCAGCCAAGATGACCAGGGGGCGACGGGTGGCTACACCTTC	CASSQDDQGATGGYTF